This T cell receptor beta chain was identified during a study of OX40 agonist ivuxolimab in advanced cancers. Study in general: The dose of intravenous ivuxolimab that patients received every 2 weeks ranged from 0.01 to 10 mg/kg.

V lost 2 bases, J lost 6 bases, and 14 bases lay in between. Germline V gene data show CDR1 as MDHEN and CDR2 as SYDVKM. The CDR3 consists of 14 residues. Remarks on this clone: Its antigen is unidentified.

TCRdb's copy holds only in-frame clones and misses some; the assay was immunoSEQ multiplex PCR. The data hold 33,000 or so clones, with approximately 81% observed a single time. General study results and limits: Expanded clones belonging to CD8+ T cells outnumbered, on average, those of CD4+. Clonal expansion was seen in CD4+ and CD8+ blood T cells by week 6 at 0.1 to 3.0 mg/kg.

This chain uses TRBV28 with TRBJ2-7; perhaps TRBD1 as D (5 bases). The input for sequencing was CD4+ or CD8+ T cells sorted from blood, taken in a trial of the OX40 agonist ivuxolimab. The TCR comes from an adult with an advanced solid tumor such as melanoma, head and neck, liver or kidney cancer. CDR3 sequence reads: CASSLRFTGAEQYF. The CDR3 nucleotides read TGTGCCAGCAGTTTACGGTTTACAGGAGCCGAGCAGTACTTC.